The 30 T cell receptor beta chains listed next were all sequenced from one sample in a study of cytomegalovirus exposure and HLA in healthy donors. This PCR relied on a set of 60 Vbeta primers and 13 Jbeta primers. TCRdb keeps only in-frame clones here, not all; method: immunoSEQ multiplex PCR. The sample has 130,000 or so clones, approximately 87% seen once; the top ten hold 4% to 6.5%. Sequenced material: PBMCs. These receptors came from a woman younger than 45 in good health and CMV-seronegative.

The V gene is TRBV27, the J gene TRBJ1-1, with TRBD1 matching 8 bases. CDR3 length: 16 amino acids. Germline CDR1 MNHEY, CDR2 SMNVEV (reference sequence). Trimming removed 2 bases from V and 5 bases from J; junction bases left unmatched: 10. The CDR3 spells CASSLTSTGVGTEAFF. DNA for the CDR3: TGTGCCAGCAGTTTAACGTCGACAGGGGTTGGGACTGAAGCTTTCTTT.

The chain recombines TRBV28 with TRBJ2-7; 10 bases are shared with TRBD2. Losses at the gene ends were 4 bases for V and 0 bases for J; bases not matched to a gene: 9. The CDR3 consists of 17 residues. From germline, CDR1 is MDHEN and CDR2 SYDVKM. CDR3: CASSYYLIAGGSYEQYF. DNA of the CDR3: TGTGCCAGCAGTTACTACTTAATAGCGGGAGGCTCCTACGAGCAGTACTTC.

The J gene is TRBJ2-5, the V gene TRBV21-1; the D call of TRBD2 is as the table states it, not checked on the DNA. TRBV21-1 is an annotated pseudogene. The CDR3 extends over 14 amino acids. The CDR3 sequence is CASSKAPGRETQYF. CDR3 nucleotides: TGTGCCAGCAGCAAGGCTCCGGGGAGGGAGACCCAGTACTTC.

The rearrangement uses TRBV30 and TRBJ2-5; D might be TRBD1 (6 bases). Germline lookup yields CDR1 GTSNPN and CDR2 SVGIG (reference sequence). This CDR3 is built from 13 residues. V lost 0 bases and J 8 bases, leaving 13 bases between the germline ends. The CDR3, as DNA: TGTGCCTGGAGTGTAGGACAGACGGAAACCCAGTACTTC. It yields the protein CAWSVGQTETQYF. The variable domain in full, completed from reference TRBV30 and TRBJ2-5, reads SQTIHQWPATLVQPVGSPLSLECTVEGTSNPNLYWYRQAAGRGLQLLFYSVGIGQISSEVPQNLSASRPQDRQFILSSKKLLLSDSGFYLCAWSVGQTETQYFGPGTRLLVL.

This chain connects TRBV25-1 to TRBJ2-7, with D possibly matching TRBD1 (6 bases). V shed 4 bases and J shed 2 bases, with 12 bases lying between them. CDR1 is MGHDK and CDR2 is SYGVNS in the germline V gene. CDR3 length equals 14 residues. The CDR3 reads CASSARDTPYEQYF. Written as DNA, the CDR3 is TGTGCCAGCAGTGCACGGGACACCCCCTACGAGCAGTACTTC.

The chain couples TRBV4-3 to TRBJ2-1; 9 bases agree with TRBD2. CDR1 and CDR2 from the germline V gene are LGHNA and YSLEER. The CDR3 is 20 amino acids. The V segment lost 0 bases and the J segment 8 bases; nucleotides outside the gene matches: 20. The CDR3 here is CASSQESTIRTAGGGDEQFF. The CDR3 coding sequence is TGCGCCAGCAGCCAAGAATCCACCATCCGGACAGCGGGGGGAGGAGATGAGCAGTTCTTC.

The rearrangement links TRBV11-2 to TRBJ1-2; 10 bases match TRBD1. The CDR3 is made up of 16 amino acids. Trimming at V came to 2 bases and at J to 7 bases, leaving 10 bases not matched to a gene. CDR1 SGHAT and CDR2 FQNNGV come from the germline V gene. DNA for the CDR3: TGTGCCAGCAGCTTAACCGGGGCTGGACAGGGGGTTGGCTACACCTTC. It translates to CASSLTGAGQGVGYTF.

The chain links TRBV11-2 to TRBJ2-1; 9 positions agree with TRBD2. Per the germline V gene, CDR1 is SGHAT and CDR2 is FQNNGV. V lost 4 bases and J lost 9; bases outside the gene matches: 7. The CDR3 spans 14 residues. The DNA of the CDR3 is TGTGCCAGCAGCTATTCTAGCGGGAAGACTGAGCAGTTCTTC. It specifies CASSYSSGKTEQFF.

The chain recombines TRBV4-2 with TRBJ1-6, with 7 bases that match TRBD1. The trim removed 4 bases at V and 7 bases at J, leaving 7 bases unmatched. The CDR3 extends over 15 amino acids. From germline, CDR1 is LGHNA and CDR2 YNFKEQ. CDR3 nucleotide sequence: TGTGCCAGCAGCCCTGCGGACAGGATAAATTCACCCCTCCACTTT. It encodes CASSPADRINSPLHF.

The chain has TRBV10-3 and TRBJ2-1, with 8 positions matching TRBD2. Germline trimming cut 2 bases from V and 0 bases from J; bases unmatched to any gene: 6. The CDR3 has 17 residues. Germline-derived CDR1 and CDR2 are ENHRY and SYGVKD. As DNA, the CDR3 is TGTGCCATCAGTGAGAGGGAGCGGGGGAGCTCCTACAATGAGCAGTTCTTC. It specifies CAISERERGSSYNEQFF.

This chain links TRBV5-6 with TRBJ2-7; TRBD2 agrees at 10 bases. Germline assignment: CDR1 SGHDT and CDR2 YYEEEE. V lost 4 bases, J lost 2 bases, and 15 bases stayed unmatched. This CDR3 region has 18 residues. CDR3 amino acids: CASSQLNRIAGGTYEQYF. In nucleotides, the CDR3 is TGTGCCAGCAGCCAATTAAACCGAATAGCGGGAGGTACCTACGAGCAGTACTTC.

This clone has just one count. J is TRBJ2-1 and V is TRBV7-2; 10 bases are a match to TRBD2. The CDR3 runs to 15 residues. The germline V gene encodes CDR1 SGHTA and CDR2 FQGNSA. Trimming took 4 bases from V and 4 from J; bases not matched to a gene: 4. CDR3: CASSSGLAVYNEQFF. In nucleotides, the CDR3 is TGTGCCAGCAGCTCCGGACTAGCGGTGTACAATGAGCAGTTCTTC.

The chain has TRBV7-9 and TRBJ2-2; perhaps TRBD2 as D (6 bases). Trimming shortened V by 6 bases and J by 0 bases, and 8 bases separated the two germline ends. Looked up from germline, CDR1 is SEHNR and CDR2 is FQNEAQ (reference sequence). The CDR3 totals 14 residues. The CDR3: CASSGGANTGELFF. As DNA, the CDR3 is TGTGCCAGCAGTGGAGGGGCGAACACCGGGGAGCTGTTTTTT.

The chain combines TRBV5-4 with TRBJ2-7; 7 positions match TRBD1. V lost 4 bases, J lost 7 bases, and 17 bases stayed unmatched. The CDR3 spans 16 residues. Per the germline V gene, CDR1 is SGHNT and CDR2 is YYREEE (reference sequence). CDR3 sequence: CASSTTGTAGMREQYF. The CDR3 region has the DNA TGTGCCAGCAGCACGACCGGGACAGCCGGAATGAGGGAGCAGTACTTC.

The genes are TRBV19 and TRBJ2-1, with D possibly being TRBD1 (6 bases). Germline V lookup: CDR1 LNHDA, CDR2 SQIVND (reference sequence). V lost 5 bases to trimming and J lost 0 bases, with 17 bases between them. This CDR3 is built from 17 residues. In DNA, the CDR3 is TGTGCCAGTAGTGACCCAACAACAGGGAGCTCCTACAATGAGCAGTTCTTC. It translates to CASSDPTTGSSYNEQFF.

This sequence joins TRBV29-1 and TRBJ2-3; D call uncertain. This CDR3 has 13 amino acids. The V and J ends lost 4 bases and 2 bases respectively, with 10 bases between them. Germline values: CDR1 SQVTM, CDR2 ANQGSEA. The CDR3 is CSVGTLTTDTQYF. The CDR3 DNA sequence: TGCAGCGTTGGAACTTTAACCACAGATACGCAGTATTTT.

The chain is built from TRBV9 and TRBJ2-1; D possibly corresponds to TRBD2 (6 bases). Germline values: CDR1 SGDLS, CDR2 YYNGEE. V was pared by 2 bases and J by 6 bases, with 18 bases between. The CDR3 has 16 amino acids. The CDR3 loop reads CASSVDPGVGGNEQFF. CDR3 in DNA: TGTGCCAGCAGCGTGGACCCGGGAGTTGGGGGCAATGAGCAGTTCTTC.

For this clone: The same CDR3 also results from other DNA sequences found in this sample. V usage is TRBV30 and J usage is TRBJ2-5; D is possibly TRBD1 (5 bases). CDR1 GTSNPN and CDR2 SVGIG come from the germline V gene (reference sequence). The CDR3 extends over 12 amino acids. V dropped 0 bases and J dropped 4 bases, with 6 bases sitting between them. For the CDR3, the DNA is TGTGCCTGGAGTGTTGGGGCAGAGACCCAGTACTTC. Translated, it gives CAWSVGAETQYF.

The CDR3 protein is CASTRDSYGYTF. In DNA, the CDR3 is TGTGCCAGTACCAGGGACAGCTATGGCTACACCTTC. The chain has TRBV19 and TRBJ1-2; TRBD1 matches 7 bases. The CDR3 consists of 12 residues. Germline V gene data show CDR1 as LNHDA and CDR2 as SQIVND (reference sequence). Trimming took 7 bases from V and 4 from J; bases not matched to a gene: 3.

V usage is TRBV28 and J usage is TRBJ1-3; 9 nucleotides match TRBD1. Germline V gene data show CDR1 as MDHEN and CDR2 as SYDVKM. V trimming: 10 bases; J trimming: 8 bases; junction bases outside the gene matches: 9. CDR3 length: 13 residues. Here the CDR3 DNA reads TGTGCCACCCAAAGGGACAGGGCTGACACCATATATTTT. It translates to CATQRDRADTIYF.

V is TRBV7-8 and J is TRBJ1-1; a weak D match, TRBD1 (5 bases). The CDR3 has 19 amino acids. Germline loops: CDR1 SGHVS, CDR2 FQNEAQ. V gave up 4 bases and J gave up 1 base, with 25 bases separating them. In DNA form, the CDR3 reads TGTGCCAGCAGCTCTAGTGGGAGGGGACTCTGGAGGCAGAACACTGAAGCTTTCTTT. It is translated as CASSSSGRGLWRQNTEAFF. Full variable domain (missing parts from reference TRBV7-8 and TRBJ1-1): GAGVSQSPRYKVAKRGQDVALRCDPISGHVSLFWYQQALGQGPEFLTYFQNEAQLDKSGLPSDRFFAERPEGSVSTLKIQRTQQEDSAVYLCASSSSGRGLWRQNTEAFFGQGTRLTVV.

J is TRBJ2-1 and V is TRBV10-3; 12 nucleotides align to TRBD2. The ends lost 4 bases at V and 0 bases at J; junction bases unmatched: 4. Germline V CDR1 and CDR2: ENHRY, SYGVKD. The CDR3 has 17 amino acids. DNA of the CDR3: TGTGCCATCAGTGTGTCACTAGCGGGAGGCTCCTACAATGAGCAGTTCTTC. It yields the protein CAISVSLAGGSYNEQFF.

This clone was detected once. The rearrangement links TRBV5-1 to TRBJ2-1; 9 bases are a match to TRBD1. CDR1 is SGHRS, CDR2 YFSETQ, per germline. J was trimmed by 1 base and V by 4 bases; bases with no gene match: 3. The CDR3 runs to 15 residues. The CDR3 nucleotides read TGCGCCAGCAGCACCGGGACAGGGTCCTACAATGAGCAGTTCTTC. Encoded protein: CASSTGTGSYNEQFF.

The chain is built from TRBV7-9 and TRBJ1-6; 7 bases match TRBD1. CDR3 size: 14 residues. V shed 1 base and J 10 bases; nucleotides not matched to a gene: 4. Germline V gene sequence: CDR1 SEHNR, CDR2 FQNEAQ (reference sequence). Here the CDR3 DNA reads TGTGCCAGCAGCTTAGGAGACAGGGAATCACCCCTCCACTTT. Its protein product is CASSLGDRESPLHF.

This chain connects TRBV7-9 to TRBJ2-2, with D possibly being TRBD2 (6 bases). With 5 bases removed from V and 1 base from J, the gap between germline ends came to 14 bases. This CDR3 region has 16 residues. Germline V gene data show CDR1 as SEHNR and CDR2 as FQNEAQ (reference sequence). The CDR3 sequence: CASSLGEVMNTGELFF. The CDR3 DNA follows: TGTGCCAGCAGCCTCGGGGAGGTTATGAACACCGGGGAGCTGTTTTTT.

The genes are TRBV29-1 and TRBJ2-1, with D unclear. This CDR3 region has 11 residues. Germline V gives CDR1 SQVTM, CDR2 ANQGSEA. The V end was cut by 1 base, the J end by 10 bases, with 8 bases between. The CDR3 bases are TGCAGCGTTGAAGGCGTTTACGAGCAGTTCTTC. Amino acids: CSVEGVYEQFF.

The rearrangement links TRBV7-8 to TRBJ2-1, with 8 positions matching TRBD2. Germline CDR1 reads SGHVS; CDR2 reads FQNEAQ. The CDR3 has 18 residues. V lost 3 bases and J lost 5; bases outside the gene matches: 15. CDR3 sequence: CASSLESVGTSINNEQFF. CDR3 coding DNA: TGTGCCAGCAGCTTGGAAAGTGTGGGGACTAGTATTAACAATGAGCAGTTCTTC.

In DNA form, the CDR3 reads TGTGCCAGCGGAAAACTGGGACAGGGGGCTTACGAGCAGTACTTC. Residues: CASGKLGQGAYEQYF. The chain couples TRBV28 to TRBJ2-7; 12 nucleotides align to TRBD1. J was trimmed by 4 bases and V by 8 bases; bases with no gene match: 9. CDR1 and CDR2 (germline): MDHEN, SYDVKM. This CDR3 spans 15 amino acids. Combining the CDR3 with reference TRBV28 and TRBJ2-7 gives the whole variable domain DVKVTQSSRYLVKRTGEKVFLECVQDMDHENMFWYRQDPGLGLRLIYFSYDVKMKEKGDIPEGYSVSREKKERFSLILESASTNQTSMYLCASGKLGQGAYEQYFGPGTRLTVT.

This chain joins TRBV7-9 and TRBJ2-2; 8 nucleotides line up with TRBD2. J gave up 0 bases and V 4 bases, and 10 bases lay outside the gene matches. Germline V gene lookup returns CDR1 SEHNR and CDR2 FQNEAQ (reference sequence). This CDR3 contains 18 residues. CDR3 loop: CASSSTVTGGPNTGELFF. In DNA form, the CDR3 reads TGTGCCAGCAGCTCTACCGTGACGGGGGGGCCGAACACCGGGGAGCTGTTTTTT.

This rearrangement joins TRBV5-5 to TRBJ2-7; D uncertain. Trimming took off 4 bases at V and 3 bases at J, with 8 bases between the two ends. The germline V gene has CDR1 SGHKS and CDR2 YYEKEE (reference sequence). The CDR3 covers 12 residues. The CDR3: CASSTPGYEQYF. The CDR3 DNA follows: TGTGCCAGCAGCACCCCGGGCTACGAGCAGTACTTC.